The rows below give T cell receptor beta chains drawn from one sample of a study of T-cell reconstitution after alpha-beta-depleted transplantation in children. Each CDR3 protein is one row after TCRdb ran MiXCR on the PCR reads. Of about 20,000 distinct CDR3 sequences listed, roughly 13% are singletons. Source: PBMCs, mostly from graft donor cells, taken 60 days after TCRalphabeta/CD19-depleted stem cell transplant. The receptors here all came from a female patient aged 2-9 years who had a stem cell transplant for congenital amegakaryocytic thrombocytopenia, so the T cells may come from the graft donor. Both conserved end residues are part of each CDR3. Fields, in order: clone size, J gene, V gene, D gene, CDR3 DNA, CDR3 protein. A D gene is named only where the DNA matches it firmly. Rows may omit the clone size; those that give it use once, few, many or a size class.

>many|TRBJ1-2|TRBV7-8|TRBD1
TGTGCCAGCAGCTCTAGTCGGGGGACAGTCGGTGGCTACACCTTC
CASSSSRGTVGGYTF
>many|TRBJ2-7|TRBV7-9|-
TGTGCCAGCAGCCCCAGGTCCCACGAGCAGTACTTC
CASSPRSHEQYF
>many|TRBJ2-1|TRBV5-1|-
TGCGCCAGCGCACCCTCCTACAATGAGCAGTTCTTC
CASAPSYNEQFF
>many|TRBJ1-5|TRBV18|-
TGTGCCAGCTCACGGGGGCTATTGGGCAATCAGCCCCAGCATTTT
CASSRGLLGNQPQHF
>many|TRBJ2-3|TRBV11-3|TRBD2
TGTGCCAGCAGCTTAGATATGGCGGGAGGTCCATCAACGCAGTATTTT
CASSLDMAGGPSTQYF
>many|TRBJ1-2|TRBV7-6|TRBD1
TGTGCCAGCTCCCCGGGACAGGGGAACTATGGCTACACCTTC
CASSPGQGNYGYTF
>many|TRBJ1-1|TRBV20-1|TRBD1
TGCAGTGCTGCACAGGGGGGGAACACTGAAGCTTTCTTT
CSAAQGGNTEAFF
>many|TRBJ2-7|TRBV7-9|-
TGTGCCAGCAGCTTTAGAACCGGGACCGGCTCATCCGAGCAGTACTTC
CASSFRTGTGSSEQYF
>many|TRBJ2-1|TRBV6-5|-
TGTGCCAGCAGCAAACAGGGCCCCTACAATGAGCAGTTCTTC
CASSKQGPYNEQFF
>many|TRBJ2-7|TRBV14|-
TGTGCCAGCAGCCAATTTAGGCCGGTTGGAGTCTACGAGCAGTACTTC
CASSQFRPVGVYEQYF
>many|TRBJ2-3|TRBV18|TRBD2
TGTGCCAGCTCACCGGGGCTAGCGGGAGGCCTTAGCACAGATACGCAGTATTTT
CASSPGLAGGLSTDTQYF
>-|TRBJ2-6|TRBV29-1|-
TGCAGCGTTGCCCGCCCAGGGGGGGCTGGGGCCAACGTCCTGACTTTC
CSVARPGGAGANVLTF
>many|TRBJ1-5|TRBV20-1|-
TGCAGTGCCCCAACAGGGCCTATCAATCAGCCCCAGCATTTT
CSAPTGPINQPQHF
>many|TRBJ2-3|TRBV25-1|-
TGTGCCAGCAGTGAATCTCGGGGAGATACGCAGTATTTT
CASSESRGDTQYF
>many|TRBJ2-5|TRBV20-1|TRBD2
TGCAGTGCGGGGGGACTAGGGGTACAAGAGACCCAGTACTTC
CSAGGLGVQETQYF
>-|TRBJ1-5|TRBV29-1|TRBD1
TGCAGCGTTGCCACTGGTACAGGGGGCGGCCAGCCCCAGCATTTT
CSVATGTGGGQPQHF
>-|TRBJ2-2|TRBV27|TRBD2
TGTGCCAGCAGCCGACTAGCAGTTTCGAACACCGGGGAGCTGTTTTTT
CASSRLAVSNTGELFF
>many|TRBJ1-2|TRBV10-2|-
TGCGCCAGCATGGCAGGAGCTGACTATGGCTACACCTTC
CASMAGADYGYTF
>few|TRBJ2-7|TRBV4-2|TRBD2
TGTGCCAGCAGCCAGGGCACTAGCGGGAGCCCCCCCTACGAGCAGTACTTC
CASSQGTSGSPPYEQYF
>many|TRBJ2-3|TRBV5-1|-
TGCGCCAGCAGCTTCCCCATTACTGGAGGCGGGAGCACAGATACGCAGTATTTT
CASSFPITGGGSTDTQYF
>many|TRBJ2-7|TRBV5-1|-
TGCGCCAGCAGCGTGGGACTTGGCTACGAGCAGTACTTC
CASSVGLGYEQYF
>many|TRBJ2-2|TRBV20-1|-
TGCAGTGCTAGAGCGGGGCAGAACACCGGGGAGCTGTTTTTT
CSARAGQNTGELFF
>-|TRBJ1-2|TRBV6-6|-
TGTGCCAGCAGTTATGAGGTCGGGCACGGCTACACCTTC
CASSYEVGHGYTF
>many|TRBJ2-3|TRBV15|-
TGTGCCACCAGCAGAGATACCCTAAAAGGACAGAGCGGGATTAAAGATACGCAGTATTTT
CATSRDTLKGQSGIKDTQYF
>many|TRBJ1-1|TRBV10-3|TRBD1
TGTGCCATCAGTGAGACAGGGGGCACTGAAGCTTTCTTT
CAISETGGTEAFF
>-|TRBJ2-7|TRBV7-2|-
TGTGCCAGCAGCTTAGTAGGTCAGAACCTTCTGGGCGAGCAGTACTTC
CASSLVGQNLLGEQYF
>many|TRBJ2-7|TRBV20-1|-
TGCAGTGCTAGAGGGAAACAGGCCGCCCTGACCTACGAGCAGTACTTC
CSARGKQAALTYEQYF
>many|TRBJ2-1|TRBV20-1|-
TGCAGTGCTAGACGCCTAACTATTAATGAGCAGTTCTTC
CSARRLTINEQFF
>many|TRBJ2-7|TRBV20-1|TRBD2
TGCAGTGCCTCCGGGACTAGCGATTCCTACGAGCAGTACTTC
CSASGTSDSYEQYF
>many|TRBJ1-3|TRBV10-3|-
TGTGCCATCAGTGAGTCTAGGGCAGGCGGGATTGTCGGTGCGTCTGGAAACACCATATATTTT
CAISESRAGGIVGASGNTIYF
>many|TRBJ1-1|TRBV5-5|-
TGTGCCAGCACCCCCTTTTGGGACCCACGGGTGGGGAACACTGAAGCTTTCTTT
CASTPFWDPRVGNTEAFF
>many|TRBJ2-1|TRBV20-1|-
TGCAGTGCTCCCCGTTCAGGGATCATCAATGAGCAGTTCTTC
CSAPRSGIINEQFF
>many|TRBJ2-3|TRBV24-1|TRBD1
TGTGCCACCAGCAACCAGGGGGCCGAAGATACGCAGTATTTT
CATSNQGAEDTQYF
>many|TRBJ2-7|TRBV10-2|-
TGCGCCAGCAGTAGTCACAGGTTACCCTACGAGCAGTACTTC
CASSSHRLPYEQYF
>medium-sized|TRBJ1-1|TRBV10-3|-
TGTGCCATCGCTGGGGGGGAGGGTGAAGCTTTCTTT
CAIAGGEGEAFF
>many|TRBJ2-5|TRBV10-3|-
TGTGCCATCAGACCGAGTCCTCAAGAGACCCAGTACTTC
CAIRPSPQETQYF
>many|TRBJ2-3|TRBV5-1|-
TGCGCCAGCAAGTCGACAGATACGCAGTATTTT
CASKSTDTQYF
>many|TRBJ1-5|TRBV20-1|-
TGCAGTGCCATAGAAAATTTAGGCGGGATCTATCAGCCCCAGCATTTT
CSAIENLGGIYQPQHF
>many|TRBJ1-3|TRBV7-6|-
TGTGCCAGCAGCTTAGGTTGGGGGAACACCATATATTTT
CASSLGWGNTIYF
>many|TRBJ2-2|TRBV7-3|TRBD2
TGTGCCAGCAGCCCAATGCGGGAGTCGGTCGGGGAGCTGTTTTTT
CASSPMRESVGELFF
>few|TRBJ1-1|TRBV20-1|-
TGCAGTGCTAGTAGAACGGGGGGTGGTGTGCGGTTCTCGGACACTGAAGCTTTCTTT
CSASRTGGGVRFSDTEAFF
>many|TRBJ2-1|TRBV6-5|-
TGTGCCAGCAGCGTTCAGCTTGAGGGCGGGAATGAGCAGTTCTTC
CASSVQLEGGNEQFF
>many|TRBJ2-7|TRBV12-3/TRBV12-4|-
TGTGCCAGCAGCCCACGAGCAGGGGGAGGACTCTACGAGCAGTACTTC
CASSPRAGGGLYEQYF
>many|TRBJ2-3|TRBV7-8|-
TGTGCCAGCAGCCGCCCTGGGGCAACCACAGATACGCAGTATTTT
CASSRPGATTDTQYF
>few|TRBJ2-6|TRBV6-5|TRBD1
TGTGCCAGCAGTCTTATACAGGGGTCTGGGGCCAACGTCCTGACTTTC
CASSLIQGSGANVLTF
>many|TRBJ1-2|TRBV19|-
TGTGCCAGTAGTATAGATTTGGCCGGAGGGGGCTACACCTTC
CASSIDLAGGGYTF
>-|TRBJ1-1|TRBV30|-
TGTGCCTGGAGTGTACCGGAGTGGACTGAAGCTTTCTTT
CAWSVPEWTEAFF
>many|TRBJ2-3|TRBV7-8|-
TGTGCCAGCAGCTTAGTCCGGGAATCAGATACGCAGTATTTT
CASSLVRESDTQYF
>many|TRBJ2-3|TRBV7-9|-
TGTGCCAGCAGCACAGGGACGTTTTCTAGCACAGATACGCAGTATTTT
CASSTGTFSSTDTQYF
>many|TRBJ1-4|TRBV20-1|TRBD1
TGCAGTGCTGTAACAGGGGGGAATGAAAAACTGTTTTTT
CSAVTGGNEKLFF
>many|TRBJ1-3|TRBV6-5|TRBD1
TGTGCCAGCAGTTACTCCACAGGGGCCCGTGCCTCTGGAAACACCATATATTTT
CASSYSTGARASGNTIYF
>many|TRBJ1-1|TRBV7-3|-
TGTGCCAGCAGTCAAGCACGTAACACTGAAGCTTTCTTT
CASSQARNTEAFF
>many|TRBJ2-2|TRBV7-8|-
TGTGCCAGCAGCTTAGAGATTCCAGCCTTTATGGGAGGGGAGCTGTTTTTT
CASSLEIPAFMGGELFF
>many|TRBJ1-5|TRBV15|-
TGTGCCACCAGCAAGTATAGCAATCAGCCCCAGCATTTT
CATSKYSNQPQHF
>many|TRBJ2-4|TRBV16|-
TGTGCCAGCAGCCAAGGGCCCAAAAACATTCAGTACTTC
CASSQGPKNIQYF